A selection of T cell receptor beta chains follows, all from one sample in a study of OX40 agonist ivuxolimab in advanced cancers. Profiling relied on immunoSEQ multiplex PCR, and the TCRdb table lists in-frame clones only, not all of them. The sample contains about 38,000 clones, over 80% of which appear only once. The input for sequencing was CD4+ or CD8+ T cells sorted from blood, taken in a trial of the OX40 agonist ivuxolimab. All receptors come from an adult with an advanced solid tumor such as melanoma, head and neck, liver or kidney cancer. The CDR3 runs from the conserved cysteine through the conserved F or W. Each record gives: V gene, clone size, J gene, CDR3 length, D gene, CDR3 protein, CDR3 DNA. A D gene is named only where the DNA matches it firmly. A row's size may be missing; if present it is once, few, many or a size class.

>TRBV7-9|medium-sized|TRBJ2-7|15|NA
CASSLNGGDGDEQYF
TGTGCCAGCAGCTTAAATGGAGGGGACGGGGACGAGCAGTACTTC
>TRBV28|NA|TRBJ1-4|14|NA
CASSLSATNEKLFF
TGTGCCAGCAGTTTGAGTGCAACTAATGAAAAACTGTTTTTT
>TRBV6-5|NA|TRBJ1-3|12|NA
CASKGSGNTIYF
TGTGCCAGCAAGGGCTCTGGAAACACCATATATTTT
>TRBV25-1|NA|TRBJ1-4|14|TRBD1
CASTTTGAGEKLFF
TGTGCCAGCACTACGACAGGGGCGGGGGAAAAACTGTTTTTT
>TRBV10-1|NA|TRBJ2-7|17|TRBD1
CASRGWTGAPIGYEQYF
TGCGCCAGCAGAGGCTGGACAGGGGCTCCAATAGGCTACGAGCAGTACTTC
>TRBV30|NA|TRBJ2-7|14|NA
CAWSQGGLSYEQYF
TGTGCCTGGAGTCAGGGCGGGCTCTCCTACGAGCAGTACTTC
>TRBV6-1|NA|TRBJ1-1|14|TRBD1
CASSGGQAYTEAFF
TGTGCCAGCAGTGGCGGACAGGCCTACACTGAAGCTTTCTTT
>TRBV5-1|NA|TRBJ1-1|13|NA
CASGEQPNTEAFF
TGCGCCAGCGGGGAACAACCCAACACTGAAGCTTTCTTT
>TRBV9|NA|TRBJ2-5|13|TRBD2
CASSEDSGGTQYF
TGTGCCAGCAGCGAGGACTCGGGGGGGACCCAGTACTTC
>TRBV6-1|NA|TRBJ1-5|14|NA
CASSERDSNQPQHF
TGTGCCAGCAGTGAACGGGATAGCAATCAGCCCCAGCATTTT
>TRBV18|few|TRBJ1-3|12|NA
CASSQDHYTIYF
TGTGCCAGCTCACAAGACCATTACACCATATATTTT
>TRBV7-2|once|TRBJ2-7|14|TRBD1
CASSYGDRGYEQYF
TGTGCCAGCAGCTATGGAGACAGGGGCTACGAGCAGTACTTC
>TRBV7-2|NA|TRBJ2-3|12|NA
CASSFSGDPQYF
TGTGCCAGCAGCTTTTCCGGCGATCCGCAGTATTTT
>TRBV6-5|NA|TRBJ1-6|14|NA
CASHTGSYNSPLHF
TGTGCCAGCCATACTGGCTCCTATAATTCACCCCTCCACTTT
>TRBV6-5|NA|TRBJ1-5|15|NA
CASSPVRNSNQPQHF
TGTGCCAGCAGCCCCGTCAGGAATAGCAATCAGCCCCAGCATTTT
>TRBV7-3|NA|TRBJ1-5|12|TRBD1
CASGTGYQPQHF
TGTGCCAGCGGGACAGGGTATCAGCCCCAGCATTTT
>TRBV9|NA|TRBJ1-6|17|NA
CASSVEGQSSYNSPLHF
TGTGCCAGCAGCGTAGAAGGACAGAGCTCCTATAATTCACCCCTCCACTTT
>TRBV2|NA|TRBJ2-7|13|NA
CASSGVGDYEQYF
TGTGCCAGCAGTGGCGTAGGAGACTACGAGCAGTACTTC
>TRBV5-1|NA|TRBJ2-2|15|TRBD2
CASSELAGSTGELFF
TGCGCCAGCAGCGAACTAGCGGGAAGCACCGGGGAGCTGTTTTTT